One sample yielded the 22 T cell receptor beta chains listed below, sequenced in a study of blood T cell dynamics during melanoma immunotherapy. Documented time point: pre-treatment baseline. Repertoires were generated with immunoSEQ multiplex PCR, while TCRdb's copy carries only in-frame clones and drops some. The sample shows 8,000 to 10,000 clones, over 85% of them seen only once. The sample was blood, taken from a patient treated with checkpoint blockade. The source is a human donor with melanoma.

The V gene is TRBV19, the J gene TRBJ1-1; D remains ambiguous. V lost 4 bases, J lost 1 base, and 10 bases lay in between. CDR1 LNHDA and CDR2 SQIVND come from the germline V gene (reference sequence). The CDR3 spans 14 residues. The CDR3 sequence: CASSTFVWNTEAFF. In DNA, the CDR3 is TGTGCCAGTAGTACCTTTGTTTGGAACACTGAAGCTTTCTTT.

The chain recombines TRBV14 with TRBJ2-5; 10 bases align to TRBD2. The DNA end lines up better with TRBJ2-7; the J call may be wrong. There are 13 residues in the CDR3. CDR1 is SGHDN and CDR2 is FVKESK in the germline V gene. The DNA of the CDR3 is TGTGCCAGCAGGGCTAGCGGGAGCTACGAGCAGTACTTC. It encodes CASRASGSYEQYF.

V is TRBV18 and J is TRBJ2-7, with a tentative D call TRBD2 (5 bases). In germline, CDR1 is KGHSH, CDR2 LQKENI. CDR3 size: 15 residues. Trimming took off 5 bases at V and 7 bases at J, with 21 bases between the two ends. The CDR3 reads CASSDKGAARLEQYF. The CDR3 DNA reads as TGTGCCAGCTCAGATAAGGGAGCGGCGCGCCTGGAGCAGTACTTC.

Only one count was recorded for this clone. The rearrangement links TRBV12-2 to TRBJ2-5; the listed D gene, TRBD2, was not tested against the DNA. TRBV12-2 is assigned pseudogene status. The CDR3 is 15 amino acids. The chain's CDR3 is CASRLSARGWETQYF. The CDR3 DNA follows: TGTGCAAGTCGCTTATCGGCGCGGGGGTGGGAGACCCAGTACTTC.

The V call is TRBV27, the J call TRBJ2-3; maybe TRBD2 (6 bases). This CDR3 contains 14 residues. Germline values: CDR1 MNHEY, CDR2 SMNVEV (reference sequence). Trimming removed 8 bases from V and 4 bases from J, with 16 bases in between. CDR3 region: CASRWVGGADTQYF. CDR3 nucleotides: TGTGCCAGCCGTTGGGTGGGAGGTGCAGATACGCAGTATTTT.

The chain couples TRBV5-6 to TRBJ2-5; 7 nucleotides match TRBD1. The CDR3 has 14 residues. The ends lost 2 bases at V and 5 bases at J; junction bases unmatched: 6. The V gene's germline CDR1 is SGHDT and CDR2 YYEEEE. This CDR3 is CASSFRQGGETQYF. The CDR3 nucleotides are TGTGCCAGCAGCTTCCGACAGGGTGGGGAGACCCAGTACTTC.

The chain carries TRBV6-1 and TRBJ2-1, with D possibly being TRBD1 (5 bases). CDR1 is MNHNS, CDR2 SASEGT, per germline. The CDR3 runs 14 residues. Trimming left V 4 bases short and J 6 bases short, with 13 bases between. DNA of the CDR3: TGTGCCAGCAGTGTCTTAAGGGGTCTCAATGAGCAGTTCTTC. This sequence encodes CASSVLRGLNEQFF.

The chain employs TRBV5-1 and TRBJ1-2; 11 bases are shared with TRBD1. The CDR3 totals 12 residues. Germline V gives CDR1 SGHRS, CDR2 YFSETQ. The trim removed 4 bases at V and 13 bases at J, leaving 6 bases unmatched. In nucleotides, the CDR3 is TGCGCCAGCAGCACAGGGACAGGGGGTTCCACCTTC. It codes for CASSTGTGGSTF.

This sequence joins TRBV7-3 and TRBJ2-5; TRBD1 matches 8 bases. V dropped 2 bases and J dropped 5; count of bases not matched to a gene: 1. The length of the CDR3 is 13 residues. In germline, CDR1 is SGHTA, CDR2 FQGTGA. The CDR3 nucleotides are TGTGCCAGCAGCTTACAGGGGGCCGAGACCCAGTACTTC. Its protein is CASSLQGAETQYF.

The J gene is TRBJ1-1, the V gene TRBV18, with a weak D call TRBD1 (6 bases). Trimming cost V 3 bases and J 6 bases, with 14 bases left between them. The CDR3 length is 14 residues. CDR1 KGHSH and CDR2 LQKENI come from the germline V gene. CDR3 in amino acids: CASSPTNTGSEAFF. For the CDR3, the DNA is TGTGCCAGCTCACCCACCAATACAGGGTCTGAAGCTTTCTTT. Variable domain in full (rest from reference TRBV18 and TRBJ1-1): NAGVMQNPRHLVRRRGQEARLRCSPMKGHSHVYWYRQLPEEGLKFMVYLQKENIIDESGMPKERFSAEFPKEGPSILRIQQVVRGDSAAYFCASSPTNTGSEAFFGQGTRLTVV.

This chain uses TRBV5-8 with TRBJ2-7; D is perhaps TRBD1 (6 bases). This CDR3 region has 13 residues. V dropped 4 bases and J dropped 2 bases, with 10 bases sitting between them. Germline values: CDR1 SGHTS, CDR2 YDEGEE. CDR3 sequence reads: CASSTGIPYEQYF. In DNA, the CDR3 is TGTGCCAGCAGCACAGGGATTCCCTACGAGCAGTACTTC.

This chain links TRBV28 with TRBJ2-1; 11 nucleotides agree with TRBD2. The CDR3 is 16 residues long. V shed 5 bases and J 4 bases; nucleotides not matched to a gene: 7. The germline gives CDR1 MDHEN, CDR2 SYDVKM. This CDR3 is CASSPYSGRAYNEQFF. The CDR3 DNA sequence: TGTGCCAGCAGTCCCTATAGCGGGAGGGCTTACAATGAGCAGTTCTTC.

V and J are TRBV5-1 and TRBJ1-4; maybe TRBD1 (5 bases). V was trimmed by 0 bases and J by 5 bases, leaving 5 bases between them. This CDR3 has 13 residues. The germline V gene encodes CDR1 SGHRS and CDR2 YFSETQ. The CDR3 loop reads CASSLGQNEKLFF. In nucleotides, the CDR3 is TGCGCCAGCAGCTTGGGACAGAATGAAAAACTGTTTTTT.

This rearrangement joins TRBV5-1 to TRBJ2-7; no clear D. Looked up from germline, CDR1 is SGHRS and CDR2 is YFSETQ. The CDR3 consists of 14 residues. V dropped 0 bases and J dropped 1 base, with 8 bases sitting between them. DNA for the CDR3: TGCGCCAGCAGCTTGGATGGGATTTCCTACGAGCAGTACTTC. The encoded protein is CASSLDGISYEQYF.

This rearrangement joins TRBV10-2 to TRBJ2-3, with 9 bases matching TRBD2. Per the germline V gene, CDR1 is WSHSY and CDR2 is SAAADI. The CDR3 length is 14 residues. J lost 2 bases, V lost 8 bases, and 5 bases had no gene match. The CDR3 loop is CASRAGGPTDTQYF. In DNA, the CDR3 is TGCGCCAGCCGAGCGGGAGGCCCCACAGATACGCAGTATTTT.

The chain links TRBV5-5 to TRBJ1-2; 8 bases align to TRBD1. There are 16 residues in the CDR3. Germline CDR1 and CDR2: SGHKS and YYEKEE (reference sequence). The V and J ends lost 5 bases and 3 bases, in that order; junction bases with no gene match: 12. CDR3 amino acids: CASRNQYRGADYGYTF. DNA of the CDR3: TGTGCCAGCAGAAACCAATACAGGGGGGCCGACTATGGCTACACCTTC.

J is TRBJ2-2 and V is TRBV5-6; D ambiguous. The ends were cut back, 4 bases at V and 1 base at J, with 11 bases in the middle. Germline V lookup: CDR1 SGHDT, CDR2 YYEEEE. The CDR3 covers 15 residues. The chain's CDR3 is CASSTPLGNTGELFF. The CDR3 DNA follows: TGTGCCAGCAGCACCCCACTCGGGAACACCGGGGAGCTGTTTTTT.

The genes are TRBV11-2 and TRBJ2-3; D is unclear. Looked up from germline, CDR1 is SGHAT and CDR2 is FQNNGV. V lost 1 base to trimming and J lost 1 base, with 6 bases between them. There are 14 residues in the CDR3. The CDR3 sequence is CASSLGSRTDTQYF. The CDR3, as DNA: TGTGCCAGCAGCTTAGGGTCCCGCACAGATACGCAGTATTTT.

The gene calls are TRBV12-2 and TRBJ2-6; the table's D call, TRBD2, was not checked against the DNA. TRBV12-2 is a known pseudogene. CDR3 length: 21 amino acids. CDR3 amino acids: CASRPRDTGLAGNSGANVLTF. The DNA for the CDR3 is TGTGCAAGTCGCCCCCGGGACACCGGACTAGCGGGGAACTCTGGGGCCAACGTCCTGACTTTC.

The chain links TRBV6-1 to TRBJ1-1, with D tentatively TRBD1 (6 bases). The V end lost 2 bases, the J end lost 1 base, and 11 bases lay between the germline ends. Germline V CDR1 and CDR2: MNHNS, SASEGT. The length of the CDR3 is 15 residues. CDR3 nucleotide sequence: TGTGCCAGCAGTGAATGGGGGGGCGCGAACACTGAAGCTTTCTTT. Translation: CASSEWGGANTEAFF.

The rearrangement uses TRBV19 and TRBJ2-1; maybe TRBD2 (5 bases). Germline assignment: CDR1 LNHDA and CDR2 SQIVND (reference sequence). V lost 6 bases to trimming and J lost 3 bases, with 9 bases between them. The CDR3 totals 13 residues. The CDR3 sequence: CASSPGYYNEQFF. The CDR3 DNA reads TGTGCCAGTAGCCCGGGGTACTACAATGAGCAGTTCTTC.

The gene calls are TRBV18 and TRBJ2-1, with TRBD2 matching over 7 bases. Trimming at V came to 2 bases and at J to 8 bases, leaving 6 bases not matched to a gene. CDR3 length: 14 amino acids. Germline CDR1 KGHSH, CDR2 LQKENI. CDR3 in DNA: TGTGCCAGCTCACCAGAGCGGGGCCAGGATGAGCAGTTCTTC. Translating it yields CASSPERGQDEQFF.